This T cell receptor beta chain appears in the sequencing data of a study of coeliac disease. Study results and limitations: Control samples showed higher TRB and TRG clonality than intraepithelial and lamina propria samples in active celiac disease.

The J segment lost 7 bases and the V segment lost 5 bases, leaving 7 bases of the junction unmatched. Germline CDR1 and CDR2: SGHRS and YFSETQ. The CDR3 is 14 amino acids. Worth noting for this clone: What it binds is not known.

Clones were read by immunoSEQ multiplex PCR, and TCRdb kept only the in-frame ones, dropping some. The sample lists a few thousand clones, approximately 66% occurring once. V and J are TRBV5-1 and TRBJ1-4, with 8 bases matching TRBD1. The source of this sequence is a woman aged 18-35 years with active celiac disease. Sample: intraepithelial lymphocytes from the gut. CDR3 amino acids: CASSLGQGGEKLFF. Written as DNA, the CDR3 is TGCGCCAGCAGTCTCGGACAGGGTGGTGAAAAACTGTTTTTT. Supplemented by reference TRBV5-1 and TRBJ1-4, the full variable domain reads KAGVTQTPRYLIKTRGQQVTLSCSPISGHRSVSWYQQTPGQGLQFLFEYFSETQRNKGNFPGRFSGRQFSNSRSEMNVSTLELGDSALYLCASSLGQGGEKLFFGSGTQLSVL.